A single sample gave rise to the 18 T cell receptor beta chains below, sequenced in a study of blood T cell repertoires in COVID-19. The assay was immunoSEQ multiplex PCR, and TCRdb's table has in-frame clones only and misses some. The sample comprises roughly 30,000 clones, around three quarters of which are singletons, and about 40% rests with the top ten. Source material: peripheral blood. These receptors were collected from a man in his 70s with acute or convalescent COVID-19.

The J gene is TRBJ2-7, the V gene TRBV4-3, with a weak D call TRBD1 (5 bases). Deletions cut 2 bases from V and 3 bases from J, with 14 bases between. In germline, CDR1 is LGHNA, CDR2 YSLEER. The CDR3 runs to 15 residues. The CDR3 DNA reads TGCGCCAGCAGCCAATATCTCCAGGGATACTACGAGCAGTACTTC. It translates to CASSQYLQGYYEQYF.

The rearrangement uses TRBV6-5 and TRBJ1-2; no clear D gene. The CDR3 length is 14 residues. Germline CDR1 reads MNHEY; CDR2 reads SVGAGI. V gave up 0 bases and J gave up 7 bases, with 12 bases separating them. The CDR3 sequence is CASSYSSLSGGYTF. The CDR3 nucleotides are TGTGCCAGCAGTTACTCTTCCCTCTCAGGTGGCTACACCTTC.

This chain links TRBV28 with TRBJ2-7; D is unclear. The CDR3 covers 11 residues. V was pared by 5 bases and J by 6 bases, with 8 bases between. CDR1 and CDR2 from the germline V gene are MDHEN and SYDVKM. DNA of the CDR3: TGTGCCAGCAGTAATCCCCTCGAGCAGTACTTC. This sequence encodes CASSNPLEQYF. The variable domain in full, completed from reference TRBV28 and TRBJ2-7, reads DVKVTQSSRYLVKRTGEKVFLECVQDMDHENMFWYRQDPGLGLRLIYFSYDVKMKEKGDIPEGYSVSREKKERFSLILESASTNQTSMYLCASSNPLEQYFGPGTRLTVT.

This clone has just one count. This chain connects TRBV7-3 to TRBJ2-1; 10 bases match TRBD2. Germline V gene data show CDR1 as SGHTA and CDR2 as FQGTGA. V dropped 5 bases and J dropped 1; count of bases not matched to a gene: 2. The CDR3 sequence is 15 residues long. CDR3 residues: CASSRSGGSYNEQFF. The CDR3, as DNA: TGTGCCAGCAGCCGTAGCGGGGGGTCCTACAATGAGCAGTTCTTC.

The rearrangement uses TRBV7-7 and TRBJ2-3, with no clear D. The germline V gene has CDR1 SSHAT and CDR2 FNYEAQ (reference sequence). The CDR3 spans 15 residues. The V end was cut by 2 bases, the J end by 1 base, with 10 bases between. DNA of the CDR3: TGTGCCAGCAGCTTAAGCGTGACGGGCACAGATACGCAGTATTTT. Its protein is CASSLSVTGTDTQYF.

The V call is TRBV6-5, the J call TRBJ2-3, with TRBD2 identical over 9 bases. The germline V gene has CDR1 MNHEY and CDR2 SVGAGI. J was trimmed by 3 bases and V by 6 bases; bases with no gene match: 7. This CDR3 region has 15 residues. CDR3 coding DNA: TGTGCCAGCAGATACGGGCTAGCGGGAACAGATACGCAGTATTTT. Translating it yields CASRYGLAGTDTQYF.

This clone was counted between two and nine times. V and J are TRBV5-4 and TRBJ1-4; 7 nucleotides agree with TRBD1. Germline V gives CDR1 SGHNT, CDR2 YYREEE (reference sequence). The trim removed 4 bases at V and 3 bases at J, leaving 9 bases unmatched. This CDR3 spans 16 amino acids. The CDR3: CASSTQRGTANEKLFF. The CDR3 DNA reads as TGTGCCAGCAGCACACAACGCGGGACAGCTAATGAAAAACTGTTTTTT.

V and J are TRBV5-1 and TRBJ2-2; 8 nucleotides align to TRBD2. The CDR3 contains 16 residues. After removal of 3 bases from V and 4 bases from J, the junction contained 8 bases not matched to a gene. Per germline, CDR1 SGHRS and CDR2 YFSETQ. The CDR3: CASSWQAGVGTGELFF. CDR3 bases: TGCGCCAGCAGCTGGCAAGCGGGAGTCGGCACCGGGGAGCTGTTTTTT.

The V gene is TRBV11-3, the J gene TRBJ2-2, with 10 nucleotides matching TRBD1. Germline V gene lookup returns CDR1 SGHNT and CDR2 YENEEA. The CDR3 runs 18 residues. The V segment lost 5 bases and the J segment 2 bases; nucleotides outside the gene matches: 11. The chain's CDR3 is CASSRTLGTGDNTGELFF. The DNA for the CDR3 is TGTGCCAGCAGCCGTACACTCGGGACAGGGGATAACACCGGGGAGCTGTTTTTT. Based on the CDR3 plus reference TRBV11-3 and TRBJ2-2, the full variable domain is EAGVVQSPRYKIIEKKQPVAFWCNPISGHNTLYWYLQNLGQGPELLIRYENEEAVDDSQLPKDRFSAERLKGVDSTLKIQPAELGDSAVYLCASSRTLGTGDNTGELFFGEGSRLTVL.

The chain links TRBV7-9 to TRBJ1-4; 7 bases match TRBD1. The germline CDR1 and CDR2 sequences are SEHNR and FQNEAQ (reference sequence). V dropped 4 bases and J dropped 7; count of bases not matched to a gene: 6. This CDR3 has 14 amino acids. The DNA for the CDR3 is TGTGCCAGCAGCTCTAGACAGGGAAGTGAAAAACTGTTTTTT. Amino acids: CASSSRQGSEKLFF.

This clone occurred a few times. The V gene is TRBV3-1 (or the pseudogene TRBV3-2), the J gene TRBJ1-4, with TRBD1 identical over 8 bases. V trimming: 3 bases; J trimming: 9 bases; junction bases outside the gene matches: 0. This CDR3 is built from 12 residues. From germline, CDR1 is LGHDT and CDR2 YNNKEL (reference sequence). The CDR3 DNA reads TGTGCCAGCAGCCACAGGGGGCAAAAACTGTTTTTT. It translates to CASSHRGQKLFF.

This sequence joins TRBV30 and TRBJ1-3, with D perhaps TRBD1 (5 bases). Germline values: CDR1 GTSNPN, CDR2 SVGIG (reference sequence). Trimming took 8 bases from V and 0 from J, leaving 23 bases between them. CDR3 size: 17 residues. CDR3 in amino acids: CARSRGVGLGSGNTIYF. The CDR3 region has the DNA TGTGCCCGATCGCGGGGGGTCGGTCTCGGCTCTGGAAACACCATATATTTT.

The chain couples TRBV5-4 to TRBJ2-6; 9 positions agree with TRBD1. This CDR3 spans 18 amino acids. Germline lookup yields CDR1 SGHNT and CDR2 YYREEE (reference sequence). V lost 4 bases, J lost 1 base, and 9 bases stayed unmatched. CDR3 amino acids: CASSPPDRGNSGANVLTF. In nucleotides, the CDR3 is TGTGCCAGCAGCCCCCCGGACAGGGGAAATTCTGGGGCCAACGTCCTGACTTTC.

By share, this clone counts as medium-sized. CDR3 bases: TGTGCCAGCGGCGTTTCAGGGGCGTACGAGCAGTACTTC. Translation gives CASGVSGAYEQYF. The chain joins TRBV27 to TRBJ2-7, with a tentative D call TRBD1 (6 bases). CDR3 size: 13 residues. V lost 8 bases and J 4 bases, leaving 15 bases between the germline ends. CDR1 and CDR2 from the germline V gene are MNHEY and SMNVEV (reference sequence).

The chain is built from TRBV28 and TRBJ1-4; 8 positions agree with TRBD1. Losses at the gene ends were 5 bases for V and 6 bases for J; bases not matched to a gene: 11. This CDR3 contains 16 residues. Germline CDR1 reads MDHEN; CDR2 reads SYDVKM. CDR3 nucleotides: TGTGCCAGCAGTGACGTTTGGCAGGGGGCGGATGAAAAACTGTTTTTT. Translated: CASSDVWQGADEKLFF.

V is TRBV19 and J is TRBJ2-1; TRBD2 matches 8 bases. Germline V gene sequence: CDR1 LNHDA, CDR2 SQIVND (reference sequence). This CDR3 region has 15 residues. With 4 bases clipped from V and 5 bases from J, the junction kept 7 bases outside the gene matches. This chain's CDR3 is CASSTPSLADNEQFF. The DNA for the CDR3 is TGTGCCAGTAGTACTCCATCACTAGCGGACAATGAGCAGTTCTTC.

CDR3 loop: CASSLGGVYGYTF. CDR3 bases: TGTGCCAGCAGCTTAGGGGGAGTATATGGCTACACCTTC. The rearrangement joins TRBV7-2 to TRBJ1-2; no reliable D call. The CDR3 consists of 13 residues. Germline lookup yields CDR1 SGHTA and CDR2 FQGNSA. V was pared by 1 base and J by 5 bases, with 8 bases between.

CDR3 nucleotide sequence: TGCGCCAGCAGGGGACAGGGCGCCTACGAGCAGTACTTC. It translates to CASRGQGAYEQYF. The chain links TRBV5-1 to TRBJ2-7; TRBD1 agrees at 9 bases. Germline CDR1 is SGHRS and CDR2 is YFSETQ. V lost 5 bases to trimming and J lost 2 bases; unmatched junction nucleotides: 2. CDR3 length: 13 residues.